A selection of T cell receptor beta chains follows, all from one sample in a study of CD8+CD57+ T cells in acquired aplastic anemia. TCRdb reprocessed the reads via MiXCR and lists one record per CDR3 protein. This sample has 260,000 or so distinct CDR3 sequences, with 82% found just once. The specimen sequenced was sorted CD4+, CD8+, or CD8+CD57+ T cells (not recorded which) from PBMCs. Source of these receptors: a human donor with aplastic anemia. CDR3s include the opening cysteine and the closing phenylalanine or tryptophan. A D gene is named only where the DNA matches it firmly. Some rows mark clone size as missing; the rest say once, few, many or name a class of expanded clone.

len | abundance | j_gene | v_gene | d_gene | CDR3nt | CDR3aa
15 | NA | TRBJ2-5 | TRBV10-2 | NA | TGCGCCAGCAGTAGCGAGGGGGGAAGCCAAGAGACCCAGTACTTC | CASSSEGGSQETQYF
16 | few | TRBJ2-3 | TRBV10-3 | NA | TGTGCCATCAGTGAGCGTGGGGGGGCTGGGACAGATACGCAGTATTTT | CAISERGGAGTDTQYF
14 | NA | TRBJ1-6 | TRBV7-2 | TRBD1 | TGTGCCAGCAGCGGGACAGGGTATAATTCACCCCTCCACTTT | CASSGTGYNSPLHF
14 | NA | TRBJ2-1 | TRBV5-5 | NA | TGTGCAGCAGCTCGGGGGTCGTTCTACAATGAGCAGTTCTTC | CAAARGSFYNEQFF
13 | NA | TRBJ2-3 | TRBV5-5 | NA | TGTGCCAGCAGCTCCTTTAGGACAGATACGCAGTATTTT | CASSSFRTDTQYF
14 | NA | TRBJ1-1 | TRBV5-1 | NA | TGCGCCACCAGAGAGGATAGGGTCAAGACTGAAGCTTTCTTT | CATREDRVKTEAFF
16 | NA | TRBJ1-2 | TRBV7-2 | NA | TGTGCCAGCAGCTTACCGGGAAGGGGCGTGGCCCAGGGCTACACCTTC | CASSLPGRGVAQGYTF
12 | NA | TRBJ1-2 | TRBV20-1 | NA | TGCAGTGCTAGTTTGGGAACTCTCGGCTACACCTTC | CSASLGTLGYTF
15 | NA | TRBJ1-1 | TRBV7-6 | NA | TGTGCCAGCAGCTTAGATCACGCGGGAAACAAGGCACAGTTCTTT | CASSLDHAGNKAQFF
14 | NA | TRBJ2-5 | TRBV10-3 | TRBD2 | TGTGCCATCAGCCAGCGGGGGCCGGGGGAGACCCAGTACTTC | CAISQRGPGETQYF
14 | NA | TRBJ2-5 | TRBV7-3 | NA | TGTGCCAGCTCAAGACGGGCCAACGCCGTTAAACACTGCTTC | CASSRRANAVKHCF
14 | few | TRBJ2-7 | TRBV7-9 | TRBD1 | TGTGCCAGCAGCCCGCCAGGGGGTAGCTACGAGCAGTACTTC | CASSPPGGSYEQYF
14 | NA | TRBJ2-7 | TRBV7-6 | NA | TGTGCCACCAGCTGCCGGGGCGCAGCCTGCGAGCAGTACTTC | CATSCRGAACEQYF
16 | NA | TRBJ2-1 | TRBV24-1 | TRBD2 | TGTGCCACCAGTGATTGGGAAACGGGAGGGCCGGGCGAGCAGTTCTTC | CATSDWETGGPGEQFF
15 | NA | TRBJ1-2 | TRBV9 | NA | TGTGCCAGCAGCGTAGATGGCAGGGTTATGGCTGGCTACACCTTC | CASSVDGRVMAGYTF
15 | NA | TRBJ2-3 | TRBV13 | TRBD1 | TGTGCCAGCAGCTTAGAAGGGACAGCTACAGATACGCAGTATTTT | CASSLEGTATDTQYF
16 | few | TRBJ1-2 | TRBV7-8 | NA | TGTGCCAGCAGCTTAGCGGGAAGGGCCGATACGCATGGCTACACCTTC | CASSLAGRADTHGYTF
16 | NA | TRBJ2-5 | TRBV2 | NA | NA | CASSDAKIHQQFFEYF
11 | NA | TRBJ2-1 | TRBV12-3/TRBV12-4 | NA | TGTGCCAGCAGCCCGGCGGATGAGCAGTTCTTC | CASSPADEQFF
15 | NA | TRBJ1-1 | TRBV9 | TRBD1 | TGTGCCAGCAGCTTGGAACTAGCAGGGGACAGGGATACTTTCTTT | CASSLELAGDRDTFF
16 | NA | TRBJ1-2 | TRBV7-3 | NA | TGTGCCAGCAGTTCTAGTGGGACTTGGGGAGACACTCACTACACCTTC | CASSSSGTWGDTHYTF
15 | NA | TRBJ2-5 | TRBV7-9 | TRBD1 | TGTGCCAGCAGCAATGCACAGGGGTCTCAAGAGCCCAAGTACTTC | CASSNAQGSQEPKYF
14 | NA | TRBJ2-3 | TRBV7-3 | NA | TGTGCCAGCAGCTTAGCGGGCGGTCCCGATGAGACGTATTTT | CASSLAGGPDETYF
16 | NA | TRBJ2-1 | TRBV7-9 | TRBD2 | TGTGCCAGCAGCTCCGGATCTGGAGAGCGGGAAAATGAGCAGTTCTTC | CASSSGSGERENEQFF
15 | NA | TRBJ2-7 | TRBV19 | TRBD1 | TGTGCCAGTAGTATCGGACAGGGGCAAGGCTACGAGCAGTACTTC | CASSIGQGQGYEQYF
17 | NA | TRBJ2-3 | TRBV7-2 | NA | TGTGCCAGCAGCTTGGAGACGGACGGGCGCGTATATGATACGCAGTATTTT | CASSLETDGRVYDTQYF
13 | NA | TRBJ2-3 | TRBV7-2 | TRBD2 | TGTGCCAGCAGCGTAGCGGGAGGACCCGATAAGCAGTTT | CASSVAGGPDKQF
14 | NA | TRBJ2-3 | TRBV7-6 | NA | TGTGCTAGCAGCTTAGCCCCGGGGAATGAGCAGCACTTCTTT | CASSLAPGNEQHFF
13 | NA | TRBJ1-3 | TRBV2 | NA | TGTGCCAGCAGTGTAGAGTCAGGGGACACCATATATTTT | CASSVESGDTIYF
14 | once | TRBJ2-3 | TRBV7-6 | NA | TGTGCCAGCAGCTTAGCCCGCGGTCCCGAAAAGACGTATTTT | CASSLARGPEKTYF
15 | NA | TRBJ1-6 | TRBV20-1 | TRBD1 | TGCAGTGCTAGTGTTGGGGACAGGGATAATTCACCCCTCCACTTT | CSASVGDRDNSPLHF
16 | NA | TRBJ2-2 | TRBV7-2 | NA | TGTGCCAGCAGCTTAGAACGTCGGGAGAACACCGGGGAGCTGTTTTTT | CASSLERRENTGELFF
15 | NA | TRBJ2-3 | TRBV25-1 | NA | TGTGCCAGCAAACTCTCCAGCTCTAGCACAGATACGCAGTATTTT | CASKLSSSSTDTQYF
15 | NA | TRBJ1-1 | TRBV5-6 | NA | TGTGCCAGCAGCTTGGAGAGGGGGGGCTTCGGTGAAGCTTTCTTT | CASSLERGGFGEAFF
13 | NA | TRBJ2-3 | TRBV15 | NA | TGTGCCACCAGCAGAGCGGGGGCAGATACGCAGTATTTT | CATSRAGADTQYF
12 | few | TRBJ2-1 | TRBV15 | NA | TGTGCCACCAGCAGCTTGTGGAATGAGCAGTTCTTC | CATSSLWNEQFF
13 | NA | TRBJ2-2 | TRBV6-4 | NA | TGTGCCAGCAGTCCTCGTGGCACCGGGGCGCTGTTTTTT | CASSPRGTGALFF
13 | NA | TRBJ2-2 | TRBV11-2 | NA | TGTGCCAGCAGCTTACATCTGGTCGGGGAGCTGTTTTTT | CASSLHLVGELFF
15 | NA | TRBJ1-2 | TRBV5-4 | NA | TGTGCCAGCAGCTTGTTCGGCGGCGCCGACTATGGCTACACCTTC | CASSLFGGADYGYTF
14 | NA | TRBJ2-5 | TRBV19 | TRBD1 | TGTGCCAGTAGTATAGGACAGGGGGTGGAGACCCAGTACTTC | CASSIGQGVETQYF
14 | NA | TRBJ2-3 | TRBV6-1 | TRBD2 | TGTGCCAGCAAGTTAGCGGGAGGTCCCGATGCGCAGTACTTT | CASKLAGGPDAQYF
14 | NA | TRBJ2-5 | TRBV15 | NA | TGTGCCACCAGCAGAGACCCCGGAGTGGAGACCCAGTACTTC | CATSRDPGVETQYF
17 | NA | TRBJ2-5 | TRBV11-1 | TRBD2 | TGTGCCAGCAGCCAAGCCAAAGGTAGCGGGGGCCAAGAGACCCAGTACTTC | CASSQAKGSGGQETQYF
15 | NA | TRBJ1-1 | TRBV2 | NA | TGTGCCAGCAGCGTAGACCTGACATCCTACAATGAGGATTTCTTT | CASSVDLTSYNEDFF
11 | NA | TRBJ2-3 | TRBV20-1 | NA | TGCAGTGCTAGTGCCACCGACACGCAGTATTTT | CSASATDTQYF
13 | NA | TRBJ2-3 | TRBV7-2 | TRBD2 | TGCGCCAGCGGGTTAGCGGGAGGTGACGAGAAGTATTTT | CASGLAGGDEKYF
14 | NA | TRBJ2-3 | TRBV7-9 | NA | TGTGCCTACGACTTAGCGGCGTACCAAGAGACCCAGTATTTT | CAYDLAAYQETQYF
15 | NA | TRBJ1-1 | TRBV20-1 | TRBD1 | TGCAGTGCCAGAGACAGGGACAAGGAGAACACTGAAGCTTTCTTT | CSARDRDKENTEAFF
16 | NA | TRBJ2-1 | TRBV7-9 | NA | TGTGCCAGCAGCGTTCAGGGCTATCCCCGGGTGAACACTCAGTTCTTC | CASSVQGYPRVNTQFF